This T cell receptor beta chain comes out of a study of technical replicates of blood from several donors. The CDR3 runs 14 residues. The ends lost 4 bases at V and 2 bases at J; junction bases unmatched: 5. CDR1 SGHTS and CDR2 YDEGEE come from the germline V gene. Sequencing used immunoSEQ multiplex PCR; TCRdb keeps in-frame clones, though not all of them. This table has tens of thousands of clones, about nine tenths appearing once. This clonotype originated in a human donor in good health. V gene TRBV5-8 combines with J gene TRBJ2-5, with 7 bases identical to TRBD2. The sample consisted of T cells isolated from PBMCs. CDR3 in amino acids: CASSPWTRQETQYF. CDR3 DNA: TGTGCCAGCAGCCCATGGACTAGACAAGAGACCCAGTACTTC.